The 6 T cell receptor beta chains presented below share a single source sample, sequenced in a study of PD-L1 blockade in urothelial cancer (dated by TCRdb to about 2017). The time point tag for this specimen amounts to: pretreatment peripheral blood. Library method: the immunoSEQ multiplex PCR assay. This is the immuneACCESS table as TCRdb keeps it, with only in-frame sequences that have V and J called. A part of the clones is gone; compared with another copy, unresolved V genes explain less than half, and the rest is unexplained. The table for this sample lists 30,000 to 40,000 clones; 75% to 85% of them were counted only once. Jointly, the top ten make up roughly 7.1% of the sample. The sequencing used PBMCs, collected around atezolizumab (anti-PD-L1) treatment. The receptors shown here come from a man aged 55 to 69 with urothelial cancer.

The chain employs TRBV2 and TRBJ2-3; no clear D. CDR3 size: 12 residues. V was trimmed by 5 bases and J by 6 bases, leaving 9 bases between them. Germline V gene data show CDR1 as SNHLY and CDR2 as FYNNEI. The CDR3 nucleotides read TGTGCCAGCAGTTTTTCGCGGGATACGCAGTATTTT. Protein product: CASSFSRDTQYF.

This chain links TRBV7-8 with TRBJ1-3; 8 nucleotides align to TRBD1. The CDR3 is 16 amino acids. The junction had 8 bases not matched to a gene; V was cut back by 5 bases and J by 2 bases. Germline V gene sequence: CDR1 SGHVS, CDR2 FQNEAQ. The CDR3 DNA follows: TGTGCCAGCAGCGAACAGGGGGTAGTACCTGGAAACACCATATATTTT. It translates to CASSEQGVVPGNTIYF.

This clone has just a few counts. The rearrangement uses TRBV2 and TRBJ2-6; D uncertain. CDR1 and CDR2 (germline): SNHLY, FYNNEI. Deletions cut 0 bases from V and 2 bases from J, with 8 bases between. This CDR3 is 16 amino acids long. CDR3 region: CASSEARPTGANVLTF. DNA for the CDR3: TGTGCCAGCAGTGAAGCGCGGCCAACTGGGGCCAACGTCCTGACTTTC.

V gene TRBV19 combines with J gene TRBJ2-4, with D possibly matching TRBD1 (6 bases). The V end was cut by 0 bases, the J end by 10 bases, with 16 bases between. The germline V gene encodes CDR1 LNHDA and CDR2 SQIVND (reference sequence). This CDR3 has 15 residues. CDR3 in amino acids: CASSIEDSPRGIQYF. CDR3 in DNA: TGTGCCAGTAGTATAGAGGACAGTCCTAGAGGGATTCAGTACTTC.

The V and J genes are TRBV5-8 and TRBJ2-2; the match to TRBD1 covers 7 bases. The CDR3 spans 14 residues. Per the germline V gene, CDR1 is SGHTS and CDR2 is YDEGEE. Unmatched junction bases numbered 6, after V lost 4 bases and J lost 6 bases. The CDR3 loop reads CASSPQGVAGELFF. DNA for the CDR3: TGTGCCAGCAGCCCGCAGGGGGTCGCCGGGGAGCTGTTTTTT.

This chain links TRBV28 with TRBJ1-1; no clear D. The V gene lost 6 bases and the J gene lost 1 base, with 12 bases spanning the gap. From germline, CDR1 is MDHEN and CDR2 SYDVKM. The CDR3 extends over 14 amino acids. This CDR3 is CASSPPRGNTEAFF. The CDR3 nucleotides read TGTGCCAGCAGCCCCCCTCGAGGGAACACTGAAGCTTTCTTT.